The 32 T cell receptor beta chains below were found in one sample sequenced in a study of blood T cell repertoires in COVID-19. Sequencing was performed with immunoSEQ multiplex PCR; in TCRdb, only in-frame clones are kept and a portion is missing. This sample has fewer than 200,000 clones, with over 80% found just once. Sequencing was performed on peripheral blood. These receptors all stem from a woman older than 75 with active or convalescent COVID-19.

The rearrangement uses TRBV14 and TRBJ1-2; TRBD1 matches at 10 bases. Per the germline V gene, CDR1 is SGHDN and CDR2 is FVKESK. Germline trimming cut 4 bases from V and 5 bases from J; bases unmatched to any gene: 4. This CDR3 spans 14 amino acids. The CDR3 nucleotides are TGTGCCAGCAGCCTCGTGGACAGGGGGTATGGCTACACCTTC. Amino acids: CASSLVDRGYGYTF.

The J gene is TRBJ2-3, the V gene TRBV2; 7 positions agree with TRBD2. J gave up 2 bases and V 6 bases, and 5 bases lay outside the gene matches. CDR1 is SNHLY and CDR2 is FYNNEI in the germline V gene. The CDR3 is 14 amino acids. The CDR3 protein is CASSVLAVTDTQYF. The CDR3 region has the DNA TGTGCCAGCAGCGTCCTAGCGGTCACAGATACGCAGTATTTT.

The count of this clone is one. The V gene is TRBV5-1, the J gene TRBJ2-5; 7 bases agree with TRBD1. The CDR3 is 18 amino acids. Trimming cost V 0 bases and J 2 bases; bases outside gene matches: 13. From germline, CDR1 is SGHRS and CDR2 YFSETQ. Here the CDR3 reads CASSLVRGTEKNQETQYF. In DNA, the CDR3 is TGCGCCAGCAGCTTGGTTCGAGGGACAGAGAAAAATCAAGAGACCCAGTACTTC.

J is TRBJ1-4 and V is TRBV5-1, with TRBD1 matching over 8 bases. The CDR3 extends over 14 amino acids. Germline assignment: CDR1 SGHRS and CDR2 YFSETQ. Losses at the gene ends were 5 bases for V and 8 bases for J; bases not matched to a gene: 8. CDR3 sequence: CASRRTGPDEKLFF. The CDR3 region has the DNA TGCGCCAGCAGACGGACAGGGCCCGACGAAAAACTGTTTTTT.

This clone was seen a single time. Here the CDR3 reads CASTRDSLYGYTF. As DNA, the CDR3 is TGTGCCAGCACCCGGGACAGCCTCTATGGCTACACCTTC. The gene calls are TRBV25-1 and TRBJ1-2; the match to TRBD1 covers 7 bases. Germline loops: CDR1 MGHDK, CDR2 SYGVNS. The CDR3 contains 13 residues. V shed 7 bases, J shed 4 bases, and the junction held 6 bases outside the gene matches.

This clone has only one observation. The chain links TRBV6-5 to TRBJ1-2, with D maybe TRBD1 (6 bases). Trimming pared 5 bases from V and 8 bases from J, leaving 15 bases between. Germline V gene lookup returns CDR1 MNHEY and CDR2 SVGAGI. CDR3 length equals 13 residues. This chain's CDR3 is CASSQGPLVGYTF. CDR3 bases: TGTGCCAGCAGTCAGGGGCCGCTAGTGGGCTACACCTTC.

The table lists this clone with a count of one. The V gene is TRBV19, the J gene TRBJ2-4; tentatively, D is TRBD2 (5 bases). Between the trimmed V and J ends, which lost 7 bases and 0 bases, there was a span of 13 bases. CDR3 length equals 15 residues. Germline V gene lookup returns CDR1 LNHDA and CDR2 SQIVND (reference sequence). CDR3 bases: TGTGCCAGTATGTCTAGCTACCTAGCCAAAAACATTCAGTACTTC. Protein sequence: CASMSSYLAKNIQYF.

In its sample, this clone was seen many times. The chain combines TRBV6-2 or TRBV6-3 with TRBJ2-7; D call uncertain. This CDR3 spans 12 amino acids. CDR1 and CDR2 from the germline V gene are MNHEY and SVGEGT. The V end lost 6 bases, the J end lost 4 bases, and 10 bases lay between the germline ends. CDR3 loop: CASSRSEYEQYF. DNA of the CDR3: TGTGCCAGCAGCAGATCTGAGTACGAGCAGTACTTC.

The chain joins TRBV28 to TRBJ2-3; 8 bases align to TRBD1. Germline loops: CDR1 MDHEN, CDR2 SYDVKM. J was trimmed by 4 bases and V by 5 bases; bases with no gene match: 14. The CDR3 has 17 residues. The CDR3 DNA reads TGTGCCAGCAGTCACCCGGGACAGGCTCTAGCTGCAGATACGCAGTATTTT. It translates to CASSHPGQALAADTQYF.

The chain is built from TRBV12-5 and TRBJ1-2; TRBD1 matches 8 bases. The V segment lost 1 base and the J segment 4 bases; nucleotides outside the gene matches: 5. The CDR3 totals 15 residues. Germline CDR1 is LGHNT and CDR2 is FRNRAP. The CDR3 protein is CASGLASGTGYGYTF. Written as DNA, the CDR3 is TGTGCTAGTGGTTTGGCCTCCGGGACAGGCTATGGCTACACCTTC.

This clone has only a few counts. The chain recombines TRBV7-2 with TRBJ2-1, with TRBD1 as a possible D gene (5 bases). The V gene lost 1 base and the J gene lost 2 bases, with 9 bases spanning the gap. The V gene's germline CDR1 is SGHTA and CDR2 FQGNSA. This CDR3 spans 15 amino acids. CDR3 residues: CASSLEWGTYNEQFF. The CDR3 DNA reads TGTGCCAGCAGCTTAGAGTGGGGCACCTACAATGAGCAGTTCTTC.

This clone was recorded many times. The chain is built from TRBV19 and TRBJ1-4, with D possibly being TRBD1 (6 bases). The CDR3 is made up of 16 amino acids. In germline, CDR1 is LNHDA, CDR2 SQIVND (reference sequence). V dropped 4 bases and J dropped 4 bases, with 16 bases sitting between them. This CDR3 is CASSSPYRADNEKLFF. DNA of the CDR3: TGTGCCAGTAGTAGCCCGTACAGGGCCGATAATGAAAAACTGTTTTTT.

CDR3 nucleotide sequence: TGTGCCAGCTCACCCCGACAGGTGGCGAACACTGAAGCTTTCTTT. It encodes CASSPRQVANTEAFF. The V and J genes are TRBV18 and TRBJ1-1, with D possibly TRBD1 on 6 matching bases. Trimming cost V 3 bases and J 1 base, with 12 bases left between them. Per germline, CDR1 KGHSH and CDR2 LQKENI. This CDR3 region has 15 residues.

This clone was detected a few times. The rearrangement links TRBV5-1 to TRBJ1-2, with 7 bases matching TRBD1. With V trimmed by 4 bases and J by 5 bases, 8 bases remained unmatched. The CDR3 runs to 14 residues. Germline V lookup: CDR1 SGHRS, CDR2 YFSETQ. CDR3 nucleotide sequence: TGCGCCAGCAGCACATACAGGGGAGAATATGGCTACACCTTC. Its protein product is CASSTYRGEYGYTF.

The chain employs TRBV7-9 and TRBJ1-6; weak D call: TRBD1 (5 bases). Germline lookup yields CDR1 SEHNR and CDR2 FQNEAQ (reference sequence). CDR3 size: 15 residues. V lost 1 base and J lost 5, with 9 bases in between. CDR3 DNA: TGTGCCAGCAGCTTAGGGGGCAGGGATAATTCACCCCTCCACTTT. Translated, it gives CASSLGGRDNSPLHF.

The V gene is TRBV9, the J gene TRBJ2-6; TRBD1 might be the D (5 bases). CDR1 and CDR2 (germline): SGDLS, YYNGEE. Trimming stripped 0 bases from V and 0 bases from J, with 13 bases between. This CDR3 comprises 18 residues. CDR3 in amino acids: CASSVDPGHTSGANVLTF. In nucleotides, the CDR3 is TGTGCCAGCAGCGTAGATCCTGGACATACCTCTGGGGCCAACGTCCTGACTTTC.

The chain uses TRBV11-1 and TRBJ1-5; D uncertain. Germline CDR1 is SGHAT and CDR2 is FQDESV (reference sequence). The CDR3 covers 12 residues. Trimming removed 9 bases from V and 1 base from J, with 7 bases in between. The CDR3 sequence is CARSVSNQPQHF. The CDR3 bases are TGTGCCAGATCCGTAAGCAATCAGCCCCAGCATTTT.

The table lists this clone with a count of one. This rearrangement joins TRBV11-3 to TRBJ2-7, with 7 bases matching TRBD2. The CDR3 length is 14 residues. Per germline, CDR1 SGHNT and CDR2 YENEEA. After removal of 4 bases from V and 5 bases from J, the junction contained 8 bases not matched to a gene. The CDR3 spells CASSSRGVRHEQYF. CDR3 DNA: TGTGCCAGCAGCTCCCGGGGGGTCCGCCACGAGCAGTACTTC. Combining the CDR3 with reference TRBV11-3 and TRBJ2-7 gives the whole variable domain EAGVVQSPRYKIIEKKQPVAFWCNPISGHNTLYWYLQNLGQGPELLIRYENEEAVDDSQLPKDRFSAERLKGVDSTLKIQPAELGDSAVYLCASSSRGVRHEQYFGPGTRLTVT.

The V call is TRBV6-5, the J call TRBJ2-7, with 9 nucleotides matching TRBD2. The CDR3 extends over 15 amino acids. The V segment lost 7 bases and the J segment 3 bases; nucleotides outside the gene matches: 10. Germline assignment: CDR1 MNHEY and CDR2 SVGAGI. The CDR3 DNA reads TGTGCCAGCAAAAAGGATAGCGGGGGTTTCTACGAGCAGTACTTC. Residues: CASKKDSGGFYEQYF.

The CDR3 nucleotides are TGTGCCATCAGTGAGTTACACAGTCAGGGCTACACCTTC. Translation: CAISELHSQGYTF. V usage is TRBV10-3 and J usage is TRBJ1-2; no firm D call. Germline V gene sequence: CDR1 ENHRY, CDR2 SYGVKD. This CDR3 is built from 13 residues. Trimming cost V 1 base and J 8 bases, with 11 bases left between them.

J is TRBJ1-1 and V is TRBV5-1; 12 positions match TRBD1. The length of the CDR3 is 16 residues. Trimming at V came to 4 bases and at J to 8 bases, leaving 12 bases not matched to a gene. Germline lookup yields CDR1 SGHRS and CDR2 YFSETQ. The CDR3 sequence is CASSLREGQGAREAFF. In nucleotides, the CDR3 is TGCGCCAGCAGCCTACGAGAGGGACAGGGGGCTAGAGAAGCTTTCTTT.

The V and J genes are TRBV15 and TRBJ1-1, with 8 bases that match TRBD1. Trimming took 4 bases from V and 1 from J; bases not matched to a gene: 5. There are 15 residues in the CDR3. CDR1 and CDR2 (germline): LNHNV, YYDKDF (reference sequence). The CDR3 here is CATSTKTGENTEAFF. The CDR3 region has the DNA TGTGCCACCAGCACTAAGACAGGGGAGAACACTGAAGCTTTCTTT.

A few counts support this clone. V and J are TRBV2 and TRBJ1-3, with TRBD1 matching over 8 bases. The trim removed 6 bases at V and 3 bases at J, leaving 4 bases unmatched. CDR1 and CDR2 from the germline V gene are SNHLY and FYNNEI. CDR3 length: 14 amino acids. CDR3 sequence reads: CASSRQGNGNTIYF. In nucleotides, the CDR3 is TGTGCCAGCAGCAGACAGGGGAATGGAAACACCATATATTTT.

The chain employs TRBV7-3 and TRBJ2-1, with TRBD2 matching over 11 bases. CDR1 is SGHTA and CDR2 is FQGTGA in the germline V gene. J gave up 1 base and V 8 bases, and 4 bases lay outside the gene matches. The CDR3 loop spans 15 amino acids. The CDR3 DNA reads TGTGCCAGCGGGCTAGCGGGGGGATCCTACAATGAGCAGTTCTTC. Translated, it gives CASGLAGGSYNEQFF.

In this sample, this clone turned up once. The chain uses TRBV18 and TRBJ2-2; 7 positions match TRBD2. CDR3 length: 16 residues. CDR1 KGHSH and CDR2 LQKENI come from the germline V gene. With V trimmed by 3 bases and J by 5 bases, 9 bases remained unmatched. CDR3 protein: CASSPDGGGPTGELFF. CDR3 nucleotides: TGTGCCAGCTCACCGGACGGCGGGGGACCAACCGGGGAGCTGTTTTTT.

The J gene is TRBJ2-2, the V gene TRBV7-9; TRBD2 aligns across 11 bases. The ends lost 5 bases at V and 4 bases at J; junction bases unmatched: 9. The V gene's germline CDR1 is SEHNR and CDR2 FQNEAQ (reference sequence). The CDR3 has 17 residues. The CDR3 coding sequence is TGTGCCAGCAGCACTAGCGGGGGCCTTATGGCCACCGGGGAGCTGTTTTTT. This sequence encodes CASSTSGGLMATGELFF. The full variable domain, completed using reference TRBV7-9 and TRBJ2-2, is DTGVSQNPRHKITKRGQNVTFRCDPISEHNRLYWYRQTLGQGPEFLTYFQNEAQLEKSRLLSDRFSAERPKGSFSTLEIQRTEQGDSAMYLCASSTSGGLMATGELFFGEGSRLTVL.

The J gene is TRBJ1-2, the V gene TRBV5-4, with D perhaps TRBD1 (5 bases). The CDR3 covers 16 residues. Trimming removed 3 bases from V and 0 bases from J, with 15 bases in between. Germline CDR1 reads SGHNT; CDR2 reads YYREEE (reference sequence). The CDR3 spells CASSSVREGPNYGYTF. In nucleotides, the CDR3 is TGTGCCAGCAGCTCGGTAAGGGAGGGACCTAACTATGGCTACACCTTC.

The chain employs TRBV2 and TRBJ1-1, with D possibly matching TRBD1 (5 bases). The CDR3 sequence is 13 residues long. The V end was cut by 6 bases, the J end by 2 bases, with 10 bases between. CDR1 is SNHLY, CDR2 FYNNEI, per germline. In DNA form, the CDR3 reads TGTGCCAGCAGATACGGACATAACACTGAAGCTTTCTTT. Its protein product is CASRYGHNTEAFF.

This chain links TRBV11-2 with TRBJ2-7, with D perhaps matching TRBD2 (6 bases). V gave up 5 bases and J gave up 3 bases, with 11 bases separating them. The CDR3 covers 13 residues. Germline CDR1 is SGHAT and CDR2 is FQNNGV. The CDR3 DNA follows: TGTGCCAGCAGCAACCCCGGGGGCTACGAGCAGTACTTC. Its translation: CASSNPGGYEQYF. Based on the CDR3 plus reference TRBV11-2 and TRBJ2-7, the full variable domain is EAGVAQSPRYKIIEKRQSVAFWCNPISGHATLYWYQQILGQGPKLLIQFQNNGVVDDSQLPKDRFSAERLKGVDSTLKIQPAKLEDSAVYLCASSNPGGYEQYFGPGTRLTVT.

This clone was seen a single time. This chain joins TRBV15 and TRBJ1-5; D is uncertain. Trimming left V 5 bases short and J 2 bases short, with 10 bases between. Germline CDR1 and CDR2: LNHNV and YYDKDF (reference sequence). CDR3 size: 14 residues. The CDR3 spells CATSPDGGNQPQHF. The CDR3 DNA reads TGTGCCACCAGCCCAGACGGAGGCAATCAGCCCCAGCATTTT.

The chain employs TRBV5-6 and TRBJ1-1; D is perhaps TRBD1 (6 bases). This CDR3 comprises 15 residues. V lost 7 bases and J lost 10, with 26 bases in between. Germline values: CDR1 SGHDT, CDR2 YYEEEE. The DNA of the CDR3 is TGTGCCAGCCTTCCAGGCGGGGGCTGGGCCCCGGCAGCTTTCTTT. Translating gives CASLPGGGWAPAAFF.

The chain joins TRBV7-2 to TRBJ2-5, with TRBD2 matching 14 bases. The CDR3 covers 16 residues. V shed 5 bases and J 1 base; nucleotides not matched to a gene: 3. Per germline, CDR1 SGHTA and CDR2 FQGNSA. The CDR3 region is CASSRTSGGIQETQYF. The CDR3 DNA follows: TGTGCCAGCAGCCGGACTAGCGGGGGGATCCAAGAGACCCAGTACTTC.